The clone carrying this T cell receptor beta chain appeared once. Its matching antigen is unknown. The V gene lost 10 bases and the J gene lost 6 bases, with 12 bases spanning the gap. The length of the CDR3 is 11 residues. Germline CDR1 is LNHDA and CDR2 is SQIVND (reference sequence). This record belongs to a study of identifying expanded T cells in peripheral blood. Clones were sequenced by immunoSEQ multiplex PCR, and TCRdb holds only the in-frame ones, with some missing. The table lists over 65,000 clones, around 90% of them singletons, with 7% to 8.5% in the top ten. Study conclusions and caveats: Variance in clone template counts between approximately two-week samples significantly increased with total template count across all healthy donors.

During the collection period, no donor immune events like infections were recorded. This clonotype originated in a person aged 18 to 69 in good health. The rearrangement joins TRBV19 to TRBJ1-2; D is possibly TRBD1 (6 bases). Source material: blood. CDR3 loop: CATGTGNGYTF. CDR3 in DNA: TGTGCCACCGGAACAGGGAATGGCTACACCTTC.